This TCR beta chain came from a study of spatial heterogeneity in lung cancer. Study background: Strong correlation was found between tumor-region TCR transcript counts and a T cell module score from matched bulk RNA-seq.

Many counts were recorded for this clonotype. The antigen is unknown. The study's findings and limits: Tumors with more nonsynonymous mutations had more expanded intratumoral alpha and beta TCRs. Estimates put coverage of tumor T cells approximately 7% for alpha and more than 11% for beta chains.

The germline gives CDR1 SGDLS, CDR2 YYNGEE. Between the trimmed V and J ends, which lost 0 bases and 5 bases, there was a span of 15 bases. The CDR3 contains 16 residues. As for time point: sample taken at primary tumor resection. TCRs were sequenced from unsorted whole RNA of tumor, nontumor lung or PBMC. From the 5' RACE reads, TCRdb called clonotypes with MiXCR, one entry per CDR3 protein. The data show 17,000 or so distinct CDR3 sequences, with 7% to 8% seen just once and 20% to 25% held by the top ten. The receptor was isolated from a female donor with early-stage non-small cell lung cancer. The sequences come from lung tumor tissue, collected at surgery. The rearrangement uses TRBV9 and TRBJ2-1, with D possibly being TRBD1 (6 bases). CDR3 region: CASSVAVGALHNEQFF. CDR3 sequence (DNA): TGTGCCAGCAGCGTAGCTGTGGGGGCGCTTCACAATGAGCAGTTCTTC.